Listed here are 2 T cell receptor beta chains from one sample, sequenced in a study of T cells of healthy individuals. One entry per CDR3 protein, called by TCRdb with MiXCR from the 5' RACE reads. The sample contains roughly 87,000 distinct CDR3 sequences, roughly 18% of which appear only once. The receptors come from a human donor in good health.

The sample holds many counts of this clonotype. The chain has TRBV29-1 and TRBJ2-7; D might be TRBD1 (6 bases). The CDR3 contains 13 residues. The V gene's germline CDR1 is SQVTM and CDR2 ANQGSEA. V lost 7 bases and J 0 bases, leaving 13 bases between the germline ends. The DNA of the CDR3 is TGCAGCGCCAGCTGGGGGCTCTCCTACGAGCAGTACTTC. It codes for CSASWGLSYEQYF.

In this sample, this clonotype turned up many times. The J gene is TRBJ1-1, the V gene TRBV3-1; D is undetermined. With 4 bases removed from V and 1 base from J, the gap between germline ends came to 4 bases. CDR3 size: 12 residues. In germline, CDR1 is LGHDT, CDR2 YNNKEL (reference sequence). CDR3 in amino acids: CASSRGNTEAFF. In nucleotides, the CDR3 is TGTGCCAGCAGCCGCGGGAACACTGAAGCTTTCTTT.